This T cell receptor (beta chain) was found in a study of OX40 agonist ivuxolimab in advanced cancers. About the study: Ivuxolimab, an agonistic anti-OX40 (CD134) antibody, was given to patients. Checkpoint inhibitors had been given previously to 40% of patients.

Sequencing used immunoSEQ multiplex PCR; TCRdb keeps in-frame clones, though not all of them. The sample holds tens of thousands of clones; around 89% are singletons and the top ten take roughly a third. Overall study results and limits: Circulating CD4+ and CD8+ T cells showed clonal expansion by week 6 at 0.1 to 3.0 mg/kg. Normalized T-cell clonal expansion was also low in a subset of nonresponders.

For this clone: Its antigen is currently unknown.

CDR3 length: 12 amino acids. The V gene's germline CDR1 is SGHNT and CDR2 YYREEE (reference sequence). V trimming: 7 bases; J trimming: 6 bases; junction bases outside the gene matches: 6. V gene TRBV5-4 combines with J gene TRBJ1-2, with 7 positions matching TRBD1. This receptor was identified in an adult with an advanced solid tumor such as melanoma, head and neck, liver or kidney cancer. This specimen was CD4+ or CD8+ T cells sorted from blood, taken in a trial of the OX40 agonist ivuxolimab. The CDR3: CASRGGTDGYTF. CDR3 coding DNA: TGTGCCAGCCGGGGGGGGACAGATGGCTACACCTTC. The full variable domain, rest sourced from reference TRBV5-4 and TRBJ1-2, is ETGVTQSPTHLIKTRGQQVTLRCSSQSGHNTVSWYQQALGQGPQFIFQYYREEENGRGNFPPRFSGLQFPNYSSELNVNALELDDSALYLCASRGGTDGYTFGSGTRLTVV.